These 17 T cell receptor beta chains were sequenced from one sample in a study of T cell responses to AZD1222 COVID-19 vaccine. TCRdb's copy holds only in-frame clones and misses some; the assay was immunoSEQ multiplex PCR. The sample lists roughly 190,000 clones, just over 90% occurring once. Sequenced material: peripheral blood, taken on day 0 of AZD1222 vaccination. The receptors were gathered from an adult in good health.

The chain links TRBV11-2 to TRBJ2-5, with 8 bases matching TRBD1. CDR1 is SGHAT and CDR2 is FQNNGV in the germline V gene. CDR3 length: 14 residues. V gave up 5 bases and J gave up 5 bases; unmatched junction bases: 7. CDR3 residues: CASSKRQGQETQYF. DNA for the CDR3: TGTGCCAGCAGCAAAAGACAGGGGCAGGAGACCCAGTACTTC.

J is TRBJ1-1 and V is TRBV3-1 (or the pseudogene TRBV3-2), with 10 nucleotides matching TRBD1. The germline V gene encodes CDR1 LGHDT and CDR2 YNNKEL (reference sequence). J lost 3 bases, V lost 1 base, and 5 bases had no gene match. This CDR3 is 16 amino acids long. The CDR3 nucleotides read TGTGCCAGCAGCCAAGCCCTGGGACAGGGGCACACTGAAGCTTTCTTT. This gives the protein CASSQALGQGHTEAFF.

This chain uses TRBV27 with TRBJ1-4; TRBD1 matches 11 bases. The germline V gene has CDR1 MNHEY and CDR2 SMNVEV (reference sequence). Trimming took 5 bases from V and 3 from J; bases not matched to a gene: 8. This CDR3 has 17 amino acids. CDR3 sequence reads: CASSKRDRGESNEKLFF. CDR3 nucleotide sequence: TGTGCCAGCAGTAAGCGGGACAGGGGGGAATCTAATGAAAAACTGTTTTTT.

CDR3 sequence reads: CSAGTGRDEQFF. CDR3 nucleotides: TGCAGCGCAGGGACAGGGCGAGATGAGCAGTTCTTC. The rearrangement uses TRBV29-1 and TRBJ2-1, with 9 bases fitting TRBD1. The V gene's germline CDR1 is SQVTM and CDR2 ANQGSEA. The CDR3 has 12 amino acids. J gave up 8 bases and V 7 bases, and 6 bases lay outside the gene matches.

The V gene is TRBV12-3 or TRBV12-4, the J gene TRBJ1-2, with D hard to call. This CDR3 has 13 amino acids. V was clipped by 6 bases and J by 1 base, with 9 bases between them. Here the CDR3 reads CASRKLDNYGYTF. For the CDR3, the DNA is TGTGCCAGCAGAAAGCTTGATAACTATGGCTACACCTTC.

The chain couples TRBV14 to TRBJ2-7, with TRBD1 as a possible D gene (6 bases). CDR3 length equals 13 residues. V was pared by 4 bases and J by 5 bases, with 12 bases between. Germline CDR1 is SGHDN and CDR2 is FVKESK. The CDR3 DNA follows: TGTGCCAGCAGCCGGTACAGGGCTAACGAGCAGTACTTC. Translated, it gives CASSRYRANEQYF.

The chain links TRBV27 to TRBJ1-1, with D perhaps matching TRBD1 (5 bases). Trimming pared 6 bases from V and 2 bases from J, leaving 19 bases between. The CDR3 sequence is 16 residues long. Germline values: CDR1 MNHEY, CDR2 SMNVEV (reference sequence). The CDR3 here is CASRAAPGTDNTEAFF. The CDR3 DNA sequence: TGTGCCAGCAGGGCGGCCCCGGGGACGGACAACACTGAAGCTTTCTTT.

This clone was detected only once. The chain combines TRBV2 with TRBJ1-2, with D tentatively TRBD1 (5 bases). Germline V gene sequence: CDR1 SNHLY, CDR2 FYNNEI. There are 15 residues in the CDR3. V lost 2 bases and J 7 bases, leaving 17 bases between the germline ends. The CDR3 loop reads CASSESPGRWGGYTF. CDR3 nucleotide sequence: TGTGCCAGCAGTGAATCCCCGGGACGGTGGGGTGGCTACACCTTC.

The chain links TRBV20-1 to TRBJ1-1; no definite D call. Germline CDR1 is DFQATT and CDR2 is SNEGSKA (reference sequence). CDR3 length: 11 amino acids. V lost 3 bases to trimming and J lost 4 bases, with 6 bases between them. CDR3 in amino acids: CSARLSTEAFF. The CDR3 bases are TGCAGTGCTAGGTTATCCACTGAAGCTTTCTTT.

The chain carries TRBV2 and TRBJ1-6, with unresolved D. Germline V gives CDR1 SNHLY, CDR2 FYNNEI. V was pared by 4 bases and J by 2 bases, with 3 bases between. The CDR3 is made up of 13 amino acids. In DNA, the CDR3 is TGTGCCAGCAGTGTAACCTATAATTCACCCCTCCACTTT. It is translated as CASSVTYNSPLHF.

This chain uses TRBV27 with TRBJ2-1; 7 bases line up with TRBD2. V lost 3 bases, J lost 7 bases, and 21 bases stayed unmatched. Germline V gene sequence: CDR1 MNHEY, CDR2 SMNVEV (reference sequence). CDR3 length: 19 amino acids. CDR3 coding DNA: TGTGCCAGCAGTTTGTTGGGTCTAGCGGTAGGGAGGAAACCGAATGAGCAGTTCTTC. Its protein product is CASSLLGLAVGRKPNEQFF.

V gene TRBV15 combines with J gene TRBJ1-6; unclear D gene. V was trimmed by 0 bases and J by 6 bases, leaving 15 bases between them. There are 17 residues in the CDR3. In germline, CDR1 is LNHNV, CDR2 YYDKDF (reference sequence). The CDR3 protein is CATSREPEQRPNSPLHF. The CDR3, as DNA: TGTGCCACCAGCAGAGAGCCGGAACAGAGACCTAATTCACCCCTCCACTTT.

The rearrangement links TRBV7-8 to TRBJ1-1; 7 nucleotides align to TRBD1. V was clipped by 5 bases and J by 6 bases; unmatched bases: 6. This CDR3 spans 13 amino acids. Germline V gives CDR1 SGHVS, CDR2 FQNEAQ. The CDR3 coding sequence is TGTGCCAGCAGCCTGAACAGGGGACCTGAAGCTTTCTTT. Translated: CASSLNRGPEAFF.

This chain uses TRBV5-8 with TRBJ2-3, with unresolved D. The CDR3 is made up of 15 amino acids. The germline CDR1 and CDR2 sequences are SGHTS and YDEGEE. V was trimmed by 1 base and J by 0 bases, leaving 9 bases between them. CDR3 bases: TGTGCCAGCAGCTTGCAACCCCTCAGCACAGATACGCAGTATTTT. Protein: CASSLQPLSTDTQYF.

V usage is TRBV7-2 and J usage is TRBJ2-1; D possibly corresponds to TRBD2 (5 bases). CDR3 length equals 12 residues. Germline lookup yields CDR1 SGHTA and CDR2 FQGNSA. Trimming took 5 bases from V and 12 from J, leaving 14 bases between them. The CDR3 protein is CASSGTRGRQFF. CDR3 DNA sequence: TGTGCCAGCAGCGGCACCCGGGGTCGGCAGTTCTTC.

This clone was detected once. The rearrangement links TRBV29-1 to TRBJ2-5; 8 positions agree with TRBD2. This CDR3 spans 13 amino acids. Germline V CDR1 and CDR2: SQVTM, ANQGSEA. Trimming removed 3 bases from V and 2 bases from J; junction bases left unmatched: 2. The CDR3, as DNA: TGCAGCGTTGAGACTAGCGCACAAGAGACCCAGTACTTC. It is translated as CSVETSAQETQYF.

The chain combines TRBV5-1 with TRBJ2-3; 11 positions agree with TRBD2. The V gene end was trimmed by 5 bases and the J gene end by 3 bases; junction bases not matched to a gene: 2. Germline V gives CDR1 SGHRS, CDR2 YFSETQ. CDR3 length equals 14 residues. CDR3 bases: TGCGCCAGCAGGTGGACTAGCGGGACAGATACGCAGTATTTT. Amino acids: CASRWTSGTDTQYF.